This T cell receptor (beta chain) was sequenced during a study of T cell clonotyping in hematopoietic cell transplantation. Using immunoSEQ multiplex PCR, the repertoire was profiled, and TCRdb retains in-frame clones only, with some absent. The table records approximately 44,000 clones, 95% of them present only once. This CDR3 contains 13 residues. Trimming at V came to 8 bases and at J to 0 bases, leaving 3 bases not matched to a gene. Germline CDR1 SGHTA, CDR2 FQGNSA. Findings and limits, study-wide: Recipient TCR diversity dropped after transplant; expanded clonotypes rose from day 30 to 180. Graft donor and pretransplant recipient Inverse Simpson Index values predicted broader posttransplant TCR diversity.

Regarding this clone: Its antigen is as yet unknown.

The source is a man aged 30 to 39 in good health. Some clones in this sample may be carry-over from other donors' samples. V is TRBV7-2 and J is TRBJ1-1; 7 nucleotides align to TRBD1. Sequencing used peripheral blood mononuclear cells. CDR3 sequence reads: CASPGQMNTEAFF. In DNA form, the CDR3 reads TGTGCCAGCCCGGGACAGATGAACACTGAAGCTTTCTTT.